The 9 T cell receptor beta chains below were found in one sample sequenced in a study of blood T cell repertoires in COVID-19. Some clones are missing from TCRdb's copy, which holds only in-frame ones; the method was immunoSEQ multiplex PCR. The sample holds 25,000 to 30,000 clones; around nine tenths are singletons and the top ten take 12%. Sequences were obtained from peripheral blood. These receptors came from a human donor in a cohort sampled during active COVID-19. The donor label of this sample is uncertain.

V and J are TRBV11-2 and TRBJ2-3; D might be TRBD2 (6 bases). Germline V gene sequence: CDR1 SGHAT, CDR2 FQNNGV. The CDR3 has 15 amino acids. The V and J ends lost 7 bases and 0 bases respectively, with 14 bases between them. The DNA for the CDR3 is TGTGCCAGCACGGGCGGGGACGGGAGCACAGATACGCAGTATTTT. Residues: CASTGGDGSTDTQYF.

This clone occurred a few times. The rearrangement links TRBV19 to TRBJ2-1; TRBD2 matches 11 bases. From germline, CDR1 is LNHDA and CDR2 SQIVND (reference sequence). The CDR3 spans 14 residues. With V trimmed by 1 base and J by 13 bases, 6 bases remained unmatched. The CDR3 coding sequence is TGTGCCAGTAGTATAGGCCTAGCGGGAGGTGAACAGTTCTTC. This sequence encodes CASSIGLAGGEQFF.

This chain uses TRBV12-3 or TRBV12-4 with TRBJ2-1; no clear D gene. The ends were cut back, 5 bases at V and 6 bases at J, with 5 bases in the middle. This CDR3 is 11 amino acids long. The CDR3 spells CASSRFNEQFF. In DNA, the CDR3 is TGTGCCAGCAGTCGGTTCAATGAGCAGTTCTTC.

This clone was seen only a few times. The chain has TRBV7-3 and TRBJ1-1; D possibly corresponds to TRBD1 (5 bases). In germline, CDR1 is SGHTA, CDR2 FQGTGA. The V end was cut by 1 base, the J end by 4 bases, with 7 bases between. CDR3 length: 13 amino acids. The CDR3 loop reads CASSLIRGTEAFF. DNA for the CDR3: TGTGCCAGCAGCTTAATTAGGGGCACTGAAGCTTTCTTT.

The V gene is TRBV11-2, the J gene TRBJ1-1; D is undetermined. CDR3 length: 15 amino acids. V lost 5 bases, J lost 0 bases, and 13 bases lay in between. CDR1 is SGHAT, CDR2 FQNNGV, per germline. The CDR3 loop reads CASSLNPTVNTEAFF. The CDR3 nucleotides are TGTGCCAGCAGCCTAAATCCCACGGTGAACACTGAAGCTTTCTTT.

The rearrangement uses TRBV27 and TRBJ1-2; no firm D call. The CDR3 has 15 amino acids. V dropped 5 bases and J dropped 4 bases, with 17 bases sitting between them. From germline, CDR1 is MNHEY and CDR2 SMNVEV (reference sequence). The chain's CDR3 is CASSPLPGYFYGYTF. The CDR3 DNA is TGTGCCAGCAGTCCCCTCCCGGGGTACTTCTATGGCTACACCTTC.

The gene calls are TRBV7-9 and TRBJ2-1; no definite D call. V was trimmed by 3 bases and J by 4 bases, leaving 10 bases between them. CDR1 is SEHNR, CDR2 FQNEAQ, per germline (reference sequence). This CDR3 is 14 amino acids long. The CDR3 nucleotides read TGTGCCAGCAGCTTGGCGGCAGATTACAATGAGCAGTTCTTC. Its protein product is CASSLAADYNEQFF. Based on the CDR3 plus reference TRBV7-9 and TRBJ2-1, the full variable domain is DTGVSQNPRHKITKRGQNVTFRCDPISEHNRLYWYRQTLGQGPEFLTYFQNEAQLEKSRLLSDRFSAERPKGSFSTLEIQRTEQGDSAMYLCASSLAADYNEQFFGPGTRLTVL.

CDR3 coding DNA: TGCGCCAGCAGCCCCCAGGGGAGCTCCTACAATGAGCAGTTCTTC. Translated: CASSPQGSSYNEQFF. The chain couples TRBV5-1 to TRBJ2-1; possibly TRBD1 for D (6 bases). The CDR3 spans 15 residues. Germline V gene data show CDR1 as SGHRS and CDR2 as YFSETQ. V was pared by 4 bases and J by 0 bases, with 11 bases between.

This clone has just one count. The chain has TRBV6-6 and TRBJ1-5; perhaps TRBD1 as D (5 bases). Germline assignment: CDR1 MNHNY and CDR2 SVGAGI (reference sequence). This CDR3 contains 16 residues. V was shortened by 4 bases and J by 2 bases, with 15 bases between the two germline ends. The CDR3 DNA follows: TGTGCCAGCAGTTCCGAAGGACGGGGGGGCAATCAGCCCCAGCATTTT. The encoded protein is CASSSEGRGGNQPQHF.